The sequence of this TCR beta chain was determined in a study of T cells in Graves' hyperthyroidism and ophthalmopathy. Patients showing uncontrolled infection, other autoimmune disease, pregnancy or lactation were ineligible. Fresh 10 ml peripheral blood yielded PBMCs. RNA transcripts gave rise to amplified TCR beta CDR3 regions. The HTBI primer set served for first-round RT-PCR of the TCR CDR3. MiXCR, run by TCRdb on the multiplex PCR reads, gives a single entry per CDR3 protein. Here the sample spans fewer than 450,000 distinct CDR3 sequences, 17% being singletons. This CDR3 is 14 amino acids long. The germline CDR1 and CDR2 sequences are LGHDT and YNNKEL (reference sequence). J gave up 9 bases and V 1 base, and 2 bases lay outside the gene matches.

The source is a woman aged 25-40 years with Graves' hyperthyroidism that later progressed to Graves' ophthalmopathy. The genes are TRBV3-1 and TRBJ2-3, with 12 positions matching TRBD2. The sample comprised blood. The CDR3 protein is CASSQGLAGATQYF. DNA for the CDR3: TGTGCCAGCAGCCAAGGACTAGCGGGGGCCACGCAGTATTTT.